The 27 T cell receptor beta chains in this list originate from one sample, sequenced in a study of vaccination effects on CD4 cells after COVID-19. Researchers isolated CD4+ T cells once about 11 days of culture had elapsed. Measured with immunoSEQ multiplex PCR; TCRdb has only the in-frame clones, and not every one. The sample shows 70,000 to 85,000 clones, roughly 80% of them seen only once. Their specific antigens are unknown. The sequences come from CD4+ T cells from PBMCs cultured without peptide, collected before COVID-19 vaccination. The receptors here all came from a human donor who received a COVID-19 vaccine.

Here the CDR3 DNA reads TGCGCCAGCAGTGGGGGAGGGCAGCCTGGAAACACCATATATTTT. Amino acid sequence: CASSGGGQPGNTIYF. The rearrangement joins TRBV10-2 to TRBJ1-3; D uncertain. V gave up 4 bases and J gave up 2 bases, with 12 bases separating them. Germline loops: CDR1 WSHSY, CDR2 SAAADI. The CDR3 runs 15 residues.

The chain couples TRBV19 to TRBJ1-6; 8 nucleotides agree with TRBD1. J lost 7 bases, V lost 7 bases, and 6 bases had no gene match. The CDR3 spans 14 residues. Per germline, CDR1 LNHDA and CDR2 SQIVND (reference sequence). CDR3 amino acids: CASTEGQENSPLHF. The CDR3 nucleotides are TGTGCCAGTACGGAGGGACAGGAAAATTCACCCCTCCACTTT.

V is TRBV2 and J is TRBJ1-1; D remains unclear. This CDR3 is 13 amino acids long. V was clipped by 7 bases and J by 1 base, with 10 bases between them. Germline CDR1 is SNHLY and CDR2 is FYNNEI. The CDR3 loop reads CASKVNRNTEAFF. CDR3 nucleotides: TGTGCCAGCAAGGTTAATCGGAACACTGAAGCTTTCTTT.

The rearrangement links TRBV28 to TRBJ1-4; D gene ambiguous. Trimming pared 11 bases from V and 0 bases from J, leaving 13 bases between. CDR3 length equals 14 residues. Germline V CDR1 and CDR2: MDHEN, SYDVKM. This chain's CDR3 is CAGSAGATNEKLFF. The CDR3 bases are TGTGCCGGAAGTGCCGGCGCAACTAATGAAAAACTGTTTTTT.

V gene TRBV5-5 combines with J gene TRBJ2-2; TRBD1 matches at 10 bases. This CDR3 comprises 16 residues. Germline assignment: CDR1 SGHKS and CDR2 YYEKEE (reference sequence). J gave up 1 base and V 3 bases, and 3 bases lay outside the gene matches. The CDR3 DNA follows: TGTGCCAGCAGCTCGGGACAGGGGAGGAACACCGGGGAGCTGTTTTTT. Translation: CASSSGQGRNTGELFF.

This clone was observed once. The V and J genes are TRBV12-3 or TRBV12-4 and TRBJ2-1; TRBD2 is a possible D gene (5 bases). V was clipped by 2 bases and J by 9 bases, with 8 bases between them. The CDR3 covers 12 residues. CDR3 loop: CASSLHEGEQFF. The CDR3 DNA reads as TGTGCCAGCAGTTTACATGAGGGTGAGCAGTTCTTC.

This chain joins TRBV7-2 and TRBJ1-1; 8 bases map to TRBD1. Trimming removed 6 bases from V and 4 bases from J; junction bases left unmatched: 10. This CDR3 has 15 residues. CDR1 and CDR2 from the germline V gene are SGHTA and FQGNSA. The DNA of the CDR3 is TGTGCCAGCAGTTTGACAGGGGCTCGGGGCACTGAAGCTTTCTTT. Translation gives CASSLTGARGTEAFF.

This clone came up a few times. The rearrangement joins TRBV29-1 to TRBJ2-3; possibly TRBD1 for D (5 bases). V lost 3 bases and J 1 base, leaving 8 bases between the germline ends. The CDR3 spans 13 residues. Per germline, CDR1 SQVTM and CDR2 ANQGSEA. CDR3 in amino acids: CSVEGPRTDTQYF. The CDR3 nucleotides are TGCAGCGTTGAGGGGCCTCGCACAGATACGCAGTATTTT.

The rearrangement joins TRBV12-3 or TRBV12-4 to TRBJ1-1; D gene uncertain. The length of the CDR3 is 11 residues. V lost 5 bases and J lost 7, with 8 bases in between. The CDR3 DNA reads as TGTGCCAGCAGTCCGCAAATTGAAGCTTTCTTT. This gives the protein CASSPQIEAFF.

The chain recombines TRBV7-2 with TRBJ1-4; 10 bases align to TRBD1. There are 18 residues in the CDR3. Trimming removed 5 bases from V and 0 bases from J; junction bases left unmatched: 9. Germline CDR1 is SGHTA and CDR2 is FQGNSA. CDR3 bases: TGTGCCAGCAGCCCTACTCCGACAGGGGGCGCAACTAATGAAAAACTGTTTTTT. This translates into CASSPTPTGGATNEKLFF.

The genes are TRBV18 and TRBJ2-7; D ambiguous. V was trimmed by 6 bases and J by 0 bases, leaving 9 bases between them. The CDR3 extends over 13 amino acids. Germline CDR1 reads KGHSH; CDR2 reads LQKENI. CDR3 sequence reads: CASSPTSSYEQYV. The DNA for the CDR3 is TGTGCCAGCTCGCCGACTTCCTCCTACGAGCAGTACGTC.

This sequence joins TRBV6-6 and TRBJ1-2, with D perhaps TRBD1 (6 bases). Germline CDR1 reads MNHNY; CDR2 reads SVGAGI (reference sequence). Trimming shortened V by 6 bases and J by 3 bases, and 11 bases separated the two germline ends. This CDR3 contains 13 residues. This CDR3 reads CASRPQGYYGYTF. CDR3 bases: TGTGCCAGCAGGCCACAGGGTTACTATGGCTACACCTTC.

The chain carries TRBV20-1 and TRBJ1-2; weak D call: TRBD1 (5 bases). The V end lost 3 bases, the J end lost 6 bases, and 8 bases lay between the germline ends. Germline V gene lookup returns CDR1 DFQATT and CDR2 SNEGSKA (reference sequence). The CDR3 covers 11 residues. In DNA, the CDR3 is TGCAGTGCTAGCGTACAGGATGGCTACACCTTC. Protein sequence: CSASVQDGYTF.

This clone was found a few times. The rearrangement joins TRBV5-6 to TRBJ2-7, with a possible D match to TRBD2 (6 bases). Between the trimmed V and J ends, which lost 5 bases and 3 bases, there was a span of 15 bases. This CDR3 is built from 14 residues. CDR1 and CDR2 from the germline V gene are SGHDT and YYEEEE. This chain's CDR3 is CASSSFGGGYEQYV. CDR3 nucleotide sequence: TGTGCCAGCAGTTCGTTTGGGGGAGGCTACGAGCAGTACGTC.

On this clone itself: The sample holds other DNA sequences that translate to the same CDR3. The chain links TRBV18 to TRBJ1-5; D perhaps matches TRBD1 (6 bases). The CDR3 loop spans 14 amino acids. The ends were cut back, 2 bases at V and 4 bases at J, with 9 bases in the middle. Germline V gene data show CDR1 as KGHSH and CDR2 as LQKENI. The CDR3 loop reads CASSPGGSNQPQHF. The CDR3 bases are TGTGCCAGCTCACCAGGGGGCAGTAATCAGCCCCAGCATTTT.

The CDR3, as DNA: TGTGCTAGTGGTGCCCCGGGACCTCTATATGGCTACACCTTC. It translates to CASGAPGPLYGYTF. The chain uses TRBV12-5 and TRBJ1-2, with a possible D match to TRBD1 (5 bases). Germline values: CDR1 LGHNT, CDR2 FRNRAP. The CDR3 length is 14 residues. Trimming took off 5 bases at V and 5 bases at J, with 15 bases between the two ends.

There are a few counts of this clone. The rearrangement uses TRBV6-2 or TRBV6-3 and TRBJ2-7; D is possibly TRBD1 or TRBD2 (5 bases each). V lost 2 bases to trimming and J lost 2 bases, with 10 bases between them. The germline V gene has CDR1 MNHEY and CDR2 SVGEGT. This CDR3 region has 14 residues. CDR3 coding DNA: TGTGCCAGCAGTTACACGACGGGGCCCTACGAGCAGTACGTC. This codes for CASSYTTGPYEQYV.

The rearrangement uses TRBV20-1 and TRBJ2-5; D assignment may be TRBD1 or TRBD2 (5 bases each). The V gene lost 5 bases and the J gene lost 10 bases, with 11 bases spanning the gap. This CDR3 has 10 amino acids. Germline lookup yields CDR1 DFQATT and CDR2 SNEGSKA (reference sequence). CDR3 bases: TGCAGTGCTCAACTAGGGGTCCAGTACTTC. This gives the protein CSAQLGVQYF.

CDR3 DNA sequence: TGTGCCACCGGGAGGGGGGCCGGAACCGGGGAGCTGTTTTTT. It yields the protein CATGRGAGTGELFF. The chain is built from TRBV5-4 and TRBJ2-2; 8 nucleotides line up with TRBD2. The CDR3 spans 14 residues. The V and J ends lost 9 bases and 5 bases, in that order; junction bases with no gene match: 9. Germline CDR1 reads SGHNT; CDR2 reads YYREEE (reference sequence).

The chain joins TRBV29-1 to TRBJ1-2; perhaps TRBD1 as D (6 bases). V lost 3 bases to trimming and J lost 4 bases, with 12 bases between them. This CDR3 region has 13 residues. The V gene's germline CDR1 is SQVTM and CDR2 ANQGSEA. The CDR3 loop reads CSVDRRGGYGYTF. The CDR3 DNA follows: TGCAGCGTTGACCGCAGGGGAGGCTATGGCTACACCTTC.

The CDR3 region is CASSYDLGLANYGYTF. The CDR3 bases are TGTGCCAGCAGTTACGACCTCGGGCTTGCTAACTATGGCTACACCTTC. The chain joins TRBV28 to TRBJ1-2; D gene unclear. This CDR3 is 16 amino acids long. CDR1 is MDHEN, CDR2 SYDVKM, per germline. V lost 4 bases, J lost 0 bases, and 15 bases lay in between.

The chain employs TRBV7-9 and TRBJ2-7; possibly TRBD1 for D (6 bases). V gave up 5 bases and J gave up 0 bases, with 14 bases separating them. Germline V gives CDR1 SEHNR, CDR2 FQNEAQ (reference sequence). The CDR3 consists of 15 residues. The CDR3 DNA sequence: TGTGCCAGCAGCCCGACAGGCCGGAGCTCCTACGAGCAGTACGTC. Translation gives CASSPTGRSSYEQYV.

This chain's CDR3 is CASTQTRVGQGALSSYNEQFF. In DNA form, the CDR3 reads TGTGCCAGCACCCAGACTCGTGTGGGACAGGGGGCTCTGAGCTCCTACAATGAGCAGTTCTTC. The V call is TRBV7-8, the J call TRBJ2-1; the match to TRBD1 covers 12 bases. Germline trimming cut 7 bases from V and 0 bases from J; bases unmatched to any gene: 19. There are 21 residues in the CDR3. Looked up from germline, CDR1 is SGHVS and CDR2 is FQNEAQ.

This chain links TRBV7-9 with TRBJ2-3; TRBD2 aligns across 7 bases. V shed 5 bases, J shed 4 bases, and the junction held 12 bases outside the gene matches. The CDR3 length is 16 residues. The V gene's germline CDR1 is SEHNR and CDR2 FQNEAQ (reference sequence). This chain's CDR3 is CASSQVRLALPDTQYF. CDR3 DNA: TGTGCCAGCAGCCAAGTCCGACTAGCCCTCCCAGATACGCAGTATTTT.

This chain connects TRBV25-1 to TRBJ1-4; tentatively, D is TRBD1 (6 bases). This CDR3 contains 15 residues. Germline assignment: CDR1 MGHDK and CDR2 SYGVNS. V lost 0 bases and J lost 7, with 12 bases in between. This CDR3 is CASSEYRGGAEKLFF. DNA for the CDR3: TGTGCCAGCAGTGAATATCGGGGGGGGGCTGAAAAACTGTTTTTT.

The chain combines TRBV28 with TRBJ2-6; maybe TRBD2 (7 bases). The CDR3 consists of 18 residues. CDR1 MDHEN and CDR2 SYDVKM come from the germline V gene. V was clipped by 6 bases and J by 0 bases, with 18 bases between them. DNA of the CDR3: TGTGCCAGCAGCCGCCCGGGGGGCAAGGTCTCTGGGGCCAACGTCCTGACTTTC. Its translation: CASSRPGGKVSGANVLTF.

The chain carries TRBV6-5 and TRBJ2-3; either TRBD1 or TRBD2 may fit D (5 bases each). Per the germline V gene, CDR1 is MNHEY and CDR2 is SVGAGI. V lost 6 bases, J lost 3 bases, and 13 bases lay in between. CDR3 length equals 14 residues. CDR3: CASRLRGMTDTQYF. The CDR3 DNA reads TGTGCCAGCAGACTACGGGGCATGACAGATACGCAGTATTTT.